Listed below are T cell receptor beta chains from one sample, sequenced in a study of shared clonotypes between healthy human individuals. Produced via immunoSEQ multiplex PCR; TCRdb's table is partial and in-frame only. The sample includes hundreds of thousands of clones, around 79% of them seen just once. Sample: PBMCs. The receptors here all came from a woman in her 40s in good health. Some clones in this sample may be carry-over from other donors' samples. CDR3s include the opening cysteine and the closing phenylalanine or tryptophan. The D gene is left open where the match is weak. Part of the rows lack a size; the others show once, few, many or a class for expanded clones.

V gene,clone size,J gene,D gene,CDR3 protein,CDR3 DNA
TRBV7-3,.,TRBJ2-1,TRBD2,CASSLGTSGGNEQFF,TGTGCCAGCAGCTTAGGGACTAGCGGGGGCAATGAGCAGTTCTTC
TRBV5-1,.,TRBJ2-1,TRBD2,CASSLGGGRGSYNEQFF,TGCGCCAGCAGCTTGGGCGGCGGGAGAGGCTCCTACAATGAGCAGTTCTTC
TRBV5-4,.,TRBJ2-7,.,CASSLVASSYEQYF,TGTGCCAGCAGCTTGGTAGCGTCTTCCTACGAGCAGTACTTC
TRBV11-2,.,TRBJ2-7,TRBD1,CASSTDRVGEQYF,TGTGCCAGCAGCACAGACAGGGTTGGCGAGCAGTACTTC
TRBV19,.,TRBJ2-2,TRBD1,CASQLQGATGELFF,TGTGCCAGCCAACTACAGGGGGCTACCGGGGAGCTGTTTTTT
TRBV10-1,.,TRBJ2-7,.,CASDPRGISGEQYF,TGCGCCAGCGACCCCCGGGGTATTTCGGGGGAGCAGTACTTC
TRBV5-1,.,TRBJ1-6,.,CASSHGDINSPLHF,TGCGCCAGCAGCCATGGGGACATTAATTCACCCCTCCACTTT
TRBV19,.,TRBJ2-1,.,CASSVQGGSYNEQFF,TGTGCCAGTAGTGTCCAGGGGGGTTCCTACAATGAGCAGTTCTTC
TRBV27,.,TRBJ1-1,TRBD1,CASSQQGAGWGQEAFF,TGTGCCAGCAGTCAACAGGGGGCTGGATGGGGCCAAGAAGCTTTCTTT
TRBV4-3,many,TRBJ2-3,TRBD1,CASSPNPGTGSDTQYF,TGCGCCAGCAGCCCGAACCCCGGGACAGGGTCAGATACGCAGTATTTT
TRBV4-2,.,TRBJ2-1,TRBD2,CASSPGLATSNEQFF,TGTGCCAGCAGCCCCGGACTAGCGACGTCCAATGAGCAGTTCTTC
TRBV6-1,few,TRBJ1-4,TRBD1,CASSVDRGPEKLFF,TGTGCCAGCAGTGTGGACAGGGGACCAGAAAAACTGTTTTTT
TRBV19,.,TRBJ1-5,.,CASSIGQPNQPQHF,TGTGCCAGTAGTATAGGACAGCCCAATCAGCCCCAGCATTTT
TRBV2,few,TRBJ1-2,.,CASMGEGVTYGYTF,TGTGCCAGCATGGGGGAGGGCGTAACCTATGGCTACACCTTC
TRBV19,.,TRBJ2-7,TRBD2,CASSIEGGPAYEQYF,TGTGCCAGTAGTATAGAGGGAGGGCCAGCCTACGAGCAGTACTTC
TRBV7-3,.,TRBJ2-1,.,CASSSAGPAQGEQFF,TGTGCCAGCAGCTCCGCAGGCCCAGCCCAGGGTGAGCAGTTCTTC
TRBV7-2,.,TRBJ1-5,.,CASSRGRAQPQHF,TGTGCCAGCAGCCGAGGCAGGGCTCAGCCCCAGCATTTT
TRBV5-1,.,TRBJ2-7,.,CASSLALGNEQYF,TGCGCCAGCAGCTTGGCCTTGGGAAACGAGCAGTACTTC
TRBV2,once,TRBJ2-7,TRBD1,CASSASLDREIGEQYF,TGTGCCAGCAGTGCGTCCCTGGACAGGGAGATTGGAGAGCAGTACTTC
TRBV29-1,few,TRBJ2-5,.,CSVGKGETQYF,TGCAGCGTAGGGAAGGGGGAGACCCAGTACTTC
TRBV7-3,.,TRBJ1-2,.,CASSPMWQGSGYTF,TGTGCCAGCAGCCCTATGTGGCAGGGGAGCGGCTACACCTTC
TRBV28,.,TRBJ1-2,TRBD1,CASSYGTGLGYTF,TGTGCCAGCAGTTACGGGACAGGGCTTGGCTACACCTTC
TRBV30,once,TRBJ2-7,.,CAATGAYEQYF,TGTGCCGCGACAGGTGCCTACGAGCAGTACTTC
TRBV2,.,TRBJ2-2,.,CASSAENTGELFF,TGTGCCAGCTCCGCGGAGAACACCGGGGAGCTGTTTTTT
TRBV11-1,few,TRBJ2-1,.,CASSSPLGTLGEQFF,TGTGCCAGCAGCTCGCCTCTCGGGACACTCGGTGAGCAGTTCTTC
TRBV5-1,.,TRBJ1-1,.,CASSLGGPTEAFF,TGCGCCAGCAGCTTAGGAGGTCCCACTGAAGCTTTCTTT
TRBV6-1,.,TRBJ2-5,.,CASSEWGGMEETQYF,TGTGCCAGCAGTGAATGGGGCGGGATGGAAGAGACCCAGTACTTC
TRBV7-9,once,TRBJ2-1,TRBD1,CASSRGQYKTNEQFF,TGTGCCAGCAGCCGGGGACAGTACAAAACCAATGAGCAGTTCTTC
TRBV5-1,.,TRBJ2-7,.,CASSLTGSPAYEQYF,TGCGCCAGCAGCTTGACAGGGAGTCCCGCCTACGAGCAGTACTTC
TRBV5-1,many,TRBJ1-1,.,CASSLTGPNTEAFF,TGCGCCAGCAGCCTGACAGGTCCTAACACTGAAGCTTTCTTT
TRBV19,.,TRBJ1-5,.,CASSYREGQPQHF,TGTGCCAGTAGTTACAGGGAAGGACAGCCCCAGCATTTT
TRBV5-1,.,TRBJ1-2,.,CASSLEARGGYTF,TGCGCCAGCAGCTTGGAGGCGAGAGGAGGCTACACCTTC
TRBV25-1,.,TRBJ1-2,.,CASQNPGAGASSYTF,TGTGCCAGCCAAAACCCGGGCGCGGGAGCTAGCAGCTACACCTTC
TRBV7-7,once,TRBJ2-2,TRBD2,CASSSGLAVPHLATGELFF,TGTGCTAGCAGCTCAGGGCTAGCGGTACCTCATCTAGCCACCGGGGAGCTGTTTTTT
TRBV20-1,.,TRBJ1-3,.,CSGSSGNTIYF,TGCAGTGGCAGCTCTGGAAACACCATATATTTT
TRBV9,.,TRBJ2-5,.,CASSSRFRETQYF,TGTGCCAGCAGCTCCAGGTTTCGAGAGACCCAGTACTTC
TRBV11-2,.,TRBJ2-1,TRBD2,CASSPLAGTDLSYNEQFF,TGTGCCAGCAGCCCACTAGCGGGGACCGACCTCTCCTACAATGAGCAGTTCTTC
TRBV10-3,.,TRBJ2-1,.,CAISELGNEQFF,TGTGCCATCAGTGAGTTGGGCAATGAGCAGTTCTTC
TRBV4-1,.,TRBJ2-7,TRBD1,CASSHPGQGSYEQYF,TGCGCCAGCAGCCACCCGGGACAGGGATCCTACGAGCAGTACTTC
TRBV30,.,TRBJ1-1,.,CAWSPPVMNTEAFF,TGTGCCTGGAGTCCCCCTGTCATGAACACTGAAGCTTTCTTT